A single sample is the source of the 14 T cell receptor beta chains below, sequenced in a study of T cells in Graves' hyperthyroidism and ophthalmopathy. RNA transcripts provided the source from which TCR beta CDR3 regions were amplified. The TCR CDR3 was amplified in a first-round RT-PCR using the HTBI primer set. Each CDR3 protein gets one entry after TCRdb re-called the multiplex PCR reads with MiXCR. This sample has around 580,000 distinct CDR3 sequences, with 16% found just once. Sequencing input: blood. The receptor set was obtained from a woman aged 18-35 years with Graves' hyperthyroidism.

This clonotype showed up just a few times. CDR3: CASNQERSGSSYNEQFF. The CDR3 DNA reads TGTGCCAGCAACCAAGAAAGGAGCGGGAGCTCCTACAATGAGCAGTTCTTC. The chain uses TRBV7-2 and TRBJ2-1; TRBD2 matches 8 bases. V was clipped by 7 bases and J by 0 bases; unmatched bases: 11. Germline values: CDR1 SGHTA, CDR2 FQGNSA. The CDR3 totals 17 residues.

As to this clonotype: A much larger clone sits a single nucleotide away, making a read error possible. The chain combines TRBV7-2 with TRBJ2-7; 11 positions agree with TRBD2. This CDR3 region has 15 residues. V shed 5 bases and J 6 bases; nucleotides not matched to a gene: 9. The V gene's germline CDR1 is SGHTA and CDR2 FQGNSA. The CDR3 nucleotides are TGTGCCAGCAGCCCGACTAGCGGGACCGGGTCCGAGCAGTACTTC. Translated, it gives CASSPTSGTGSEQYF.

This clonotype was seen repeatedly, ten times or more. The rearrangement joins TRBV27 to TRBJ2-1; maybe TRBD1 (6 bases). Trimming shortened V by 8 bases and J by 9 bases, and 17 bases separated the two germline ends. The CDR3 is 13 amino acids. Germline values: CDR1 MNHEY, CDR2 SMNVEV (reference sequence). The chain's CDR3 is CASAGTTALEQFF. In DNA, the CDR3 is TGTGCCAGCGCCGGGACAACCGCGCTTGAGCAGTTCTTC.

The V and J genes are TRBV7-9 and TRBJ2-7, with TRBD2 as a possible D gene (5 bases). The CDR3 length is 12 residues. Germline CDR1 reads SEHNR; CDR2 reads FQNEAQ (reference sequence). Trimming removed 4 bases at V and 3 bases at J, with 7 bases between. CDR3 residues: CASSYGVYEQYF. The DNA of the CDR3 is TGTGCCAGCAGCTACGGGGTCTACGAGCAGTACTTC.

This clonotype was observed a handful of times. The rearrangement links TRBV5-1 to TRBJ2-1, with D uncertain. Germline loops: CDR1 SGHRS, CDR2 YFSETQ. The CDR3 is 15 amino acids. The V end was cut by 3 bases, the J end by 2 bases, with 12 bases between. The CDR3 is CASSWVANTYNEQFF. As DNA, the CDR3 is TGCGCCAGCAGCTGGGTGGCTAACACCTACAATGAGCAGTTCTTC.

This clonotype was counted a few times. The chain couples TRBV18 to TRBJ2-5, with D tentatively TRBD1 (5 bases). The germline V gene encodes CDR1 KGHSH and CDR2 LQKENI. CDR3 size: 16 residues. Trimming removed 3 bases from V and 4 bases from J, with 18 bases in between. CDR3 in amino acids: CASSPQDLRAGETQYF. The CDR3 region has the DNA TGTGCCAGCTCACCCCAAGACCTCAGGGCTGGAGAGACCCAGTACTTC.

CDR3: CASSYSAGPNEKLFF. The CDR3 bases are TGTGCCAGCAGTTACTCGGCGGGCCCTAATGAAAAACTGTTTTTT. The chain couples TRBV6-5 to TRBJ1-4; D not certain. The CDR3 covers 15 residues. Deletions cut 0 bases from V and 3 bases from J, with 8 bases between. Per the germline V gene, CDR1 is MNHEY and CDR2 is SVGAGI.

In this sample, this clonotype turned up a few times. The chain has TRBV12-3 or TRBV12-4 and TRBJ1-4, with 11 positions matching TRBD1. CDR3 length: 16 residues. V was clipped by 5 bases and J by 5 bases; unmatched bases: 7. CDR3 region: CASSLGTGGKNEKLFF. The CDR3 coding sequence is TGTGCCAGCAGTCTTGGGACAGGGGGGAAAAATGAAAAACTGTTTTTT.

A few counts support this clonotype. The genes are TRBV7-6 and TRBJ2-1; TRBD1 agrees at 7 bases. Germline V gene lookup returns CDR1 SGHVS and CDR2 FNYEAQ. The CDR3 sequence is 16 residues long. The V gene end was trimmed by 2 bases and the J gene end by 1 base; junction bases not matched to a gene: 5. The CDR3 DNA reads TGTGCCAGCAGCTTAACTGGACAGGATTCCTACAATGAGCAGTTCTTC. It translates to CASSLTGQDSYNEQFF. The complete variable domain, with remaining parts taken from reference TRBV7-6 and TRBJ2-1, reads GAGVSQSPRYKVTKRGQDVALRCDPISGHVSLYWYRQALGQGPEFLTYFNYEAQQDKSGLPNDRFSAERPEGSISTLTIQRTEQRDSAMYRCASSLTGQDSYNEQFFGPGTRLTVL.

This clonotype was seen ten or more times. The genes are TRBV30 and TRBJ1-5; 10 nucleotides match TRBD1. The CDR3 has 13 residues. CDR1 and CDR2 (germline): GTSNPN, SVGIG (reference sequence). V trimming: 5 bases; J trimming: 6 bases; junction bases outside the gene matches: 4. CDR3 amino acids: CAWGQGVAQPQHF. CDR3 DNA: TGTGCCTGGGGACAGGGGGTAGCTCAGCCCCAGCATTTT. Full variable domain (rest looked up from reference TRBV30 and TRBJ1-5): SQTIHQWPATLVQPVGSPLSLECTVEGTSNPNLYWYRQAAGRGLQLLFYSVGIGQISSEVPQNLSASRPQDRQFILSSKKLLLSDSGFYLCAWGQGVAQPQHFGDGTRLSIL.

In its sample, this clonotype was seen a few times. This rearrangement joins TRBV2 to TRBJ2-3, with D unclear. V lost 1 base and J 2 bases, leaving 7 bases between the germline ends. The CDR3 loop spans 14 amino acids. CDR1 is SNHLY, CDR2 FYNNEI, per germline. CDR3 nucleotide sequence: TGTGCCAGCAGTGAAGAGCAGCTCACAGATACGCAGTATTTT. Residues: CASSEEQLTDTQYF. Based on the CDR3 plus reference TRBV2 and TRBJ2-3, the full variable domain is EPEVTQTPSHQVTQMGQEVILRCVPISNHLYFYWYRQILGQKVEFLVSFYNNEISEKSEIFDDQFSVERPDGSNFTLKIRSTKLEDSAMYFCASSEEQLTDTQYFGPGTRLTVL.

Many counts were recorded for this clonotype. The chain carries TRBV30 and TRBJ1-5, with 8 positions matching TRBD1. V dropped 4 bases and J dropped 6; count of bases not matched to a gene: 8. The germline V gene has CDR1 GTSNPN and CDR2 SVGIG (reference sequence). The CDR3 sequence is 14 residues long. CDR3 region: CAWKAQGGGQPQHF. For the CDR3, the DNA is TGTGCCTGGAAGGCACAGGGGGGAGGTCAGCCCCAGCATTTT.

This clonotype has a count of ten or more. V is TRBV28 and J is TRBJ2-3, with a weak D call TRBD1 (6 bases). CDR3 size: 16 residues. The germline CDR1 and CDR2 sequences are MDHEN and SYDVKM. Trimming removed 1 base at V and 2 bases at J, with 13 bases between. The CDR3 DNA reads as TGTGCCAGCAGTTTATACAGGGCCCTTTACACAGATACGCAGTATTTT. It codes for CASSLYRALYTDTQYF.

In its sample, this clonotype was seen many times. The chain recombines TRBV29-1 with TRBJ1-1; possibly TRBD1 for D (6 bases). Germline CDR1 reads SQVTM; CDR2 reads ANQGSEA. The V end was cut by 6 bases, the J end by 3 bases, with 23 bases between. CDR3 length equals 16 residues. The CDR3 bases are TGCAGCGTGATACGGAACAGGGTAGGCCGCGACACTGAAGCTTTCTTT. This codes for CSVIRNRVGRDTEAFF.